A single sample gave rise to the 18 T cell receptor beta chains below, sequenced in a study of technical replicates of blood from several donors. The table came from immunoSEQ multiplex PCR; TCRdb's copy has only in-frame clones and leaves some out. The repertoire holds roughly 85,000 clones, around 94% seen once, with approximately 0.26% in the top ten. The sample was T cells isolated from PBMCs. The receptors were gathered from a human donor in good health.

This CDR3 reads CASSTGLAREQYF. The DNA of the CDR3 is TGTGCCAGCAGTACCGGACTAGCGCGGGAGCAGTACTTC. The J gene is TRBJ2-7, the V gene TRBV7-9, with 9 bases fitting TRBD2. The V gene end was trimmed by 6 bases and the J gene end by 7 bases; junction bases not matched to a gene: 7. The CDR3 extends over 13 amino acids. CDR1 is SEHNR and CDR2 is FQNEAQ in the germline V gene (reference sequence).

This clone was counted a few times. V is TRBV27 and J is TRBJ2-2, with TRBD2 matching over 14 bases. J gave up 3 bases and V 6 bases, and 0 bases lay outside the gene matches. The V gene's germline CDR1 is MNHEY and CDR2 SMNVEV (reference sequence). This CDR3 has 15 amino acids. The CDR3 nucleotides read TGTGCCAGCAGGGGACTAGCGGGAGACACCGGGGAGCTGTTTTTT. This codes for CASRGLAGDTGELFF.

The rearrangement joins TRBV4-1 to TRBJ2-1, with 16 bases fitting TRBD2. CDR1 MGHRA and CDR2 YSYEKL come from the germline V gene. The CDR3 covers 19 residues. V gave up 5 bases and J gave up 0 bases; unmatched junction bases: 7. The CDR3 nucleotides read TGCGCCAGCAGCGAGGGACTAGCGGGAGGGCCGGGCTCCTACAATGAGCAGTTCTTC. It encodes CASSEGLAGGPGSYNEQFF.

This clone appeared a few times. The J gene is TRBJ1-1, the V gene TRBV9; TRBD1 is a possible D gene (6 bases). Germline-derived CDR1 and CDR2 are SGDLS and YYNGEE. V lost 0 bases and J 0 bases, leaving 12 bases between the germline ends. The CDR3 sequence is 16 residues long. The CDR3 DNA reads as TGTGCCAGCAGCGTAGCTTCCCAGGGGATGAACACTGAAGCTTTCTTT. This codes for CASSVASQGMNTEAFF. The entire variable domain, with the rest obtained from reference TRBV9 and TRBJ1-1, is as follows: DSGVTQTPKHLITATGQRVTLRCSPRSGDLSVYWYQQSLDQGLQFLIQYYNGEERAKGNILERFSAQQFPDLHSELNLSSLELGDSALYFCASSVASQGMNTEAFFGQGTRLTVV.

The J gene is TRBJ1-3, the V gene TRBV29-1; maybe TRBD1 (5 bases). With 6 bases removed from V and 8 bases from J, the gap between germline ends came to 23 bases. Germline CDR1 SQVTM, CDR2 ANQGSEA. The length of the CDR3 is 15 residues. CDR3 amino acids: CSVDPSMRGGDTIYF. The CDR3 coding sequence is TGCAGCGTCGATCCCTCGATGCGGGGCGGCGACACCATATATTTT.

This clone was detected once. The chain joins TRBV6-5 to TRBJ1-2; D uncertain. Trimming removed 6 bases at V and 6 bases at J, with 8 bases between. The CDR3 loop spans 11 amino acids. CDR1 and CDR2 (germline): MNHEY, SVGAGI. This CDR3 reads CASRIGDGYTF. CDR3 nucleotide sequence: TGTGCCAGCAGGATCGGGGATGGCTACACCTTC.

The CDR3 here is CASSTNRDEQYF. DNA of the CDR3: TGTGCCAGCAGTACTAACCGGGACGAGCAGTACTTC. The gene calls are TRBV6-5 and TRBJ2-7; D is unresolved. Trimming stripped 5 bases from V and 5 bases from J, with 10 bases between. Per the germline V gene, CDR1 is MNHEY and CDR2 is SVGAGI. The CDR3 runs to 12 residues.

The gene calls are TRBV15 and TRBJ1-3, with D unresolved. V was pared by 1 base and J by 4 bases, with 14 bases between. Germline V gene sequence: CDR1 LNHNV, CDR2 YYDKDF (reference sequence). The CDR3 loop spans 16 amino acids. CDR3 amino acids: CATSRGEPRSGNTIYF. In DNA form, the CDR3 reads TGTGCCACCAGCAGAGGTGAGCCCAGGTCAGGAAACACCATATATTTT.

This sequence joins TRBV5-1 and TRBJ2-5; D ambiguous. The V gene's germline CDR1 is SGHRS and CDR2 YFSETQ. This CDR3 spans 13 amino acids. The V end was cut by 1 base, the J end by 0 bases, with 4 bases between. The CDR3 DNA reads TGCGCCAGCAGCTTGCAATACCAAGAGACCCAGTACTTC. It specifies CASSLQYQETQYF. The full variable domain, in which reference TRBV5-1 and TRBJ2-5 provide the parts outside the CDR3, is KAGVTQTPRYLIKTRGQQVTLSCSPISGHRSVSWYQQTPGQGLQFLFEYFSETQRNKGNFPGRFSGRQFSNSRSEMNVSTLELGDSALYLCASSLQYQETQYFGPGTRLLVL.

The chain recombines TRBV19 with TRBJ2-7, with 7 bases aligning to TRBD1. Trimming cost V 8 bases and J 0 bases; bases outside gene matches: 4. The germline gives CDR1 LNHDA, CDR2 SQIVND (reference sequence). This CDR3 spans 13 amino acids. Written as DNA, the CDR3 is TGTGCCAGTCGCCGGGACAGCTCCTACGAGCAGTACTTC. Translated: CASRRDSSYEQYF.

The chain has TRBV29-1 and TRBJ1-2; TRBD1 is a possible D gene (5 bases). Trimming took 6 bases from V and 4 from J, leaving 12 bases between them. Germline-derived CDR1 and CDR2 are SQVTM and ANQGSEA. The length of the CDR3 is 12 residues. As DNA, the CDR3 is TGCAGCGTCGGAACAGGATTCTATGGCTACACCTTC. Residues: CSVGTGFYGYTF.

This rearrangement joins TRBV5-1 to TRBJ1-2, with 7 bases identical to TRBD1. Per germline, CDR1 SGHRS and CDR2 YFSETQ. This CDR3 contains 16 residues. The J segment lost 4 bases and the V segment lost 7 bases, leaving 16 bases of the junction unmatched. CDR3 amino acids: CASSELTTGVAYGYTF. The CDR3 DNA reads TGCGCCAGCTCCGAACTGACCACAGGGGTGGCCTATGGCTACACCTTC.

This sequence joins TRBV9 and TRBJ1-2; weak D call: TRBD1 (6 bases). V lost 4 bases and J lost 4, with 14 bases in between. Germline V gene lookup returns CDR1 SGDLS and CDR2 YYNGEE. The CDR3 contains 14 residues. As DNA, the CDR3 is TGTGCCAGCAGCCCTCTCGACAGGTTCTATGGCTACACCTTC. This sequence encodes CASSPLDRFYGYTF.

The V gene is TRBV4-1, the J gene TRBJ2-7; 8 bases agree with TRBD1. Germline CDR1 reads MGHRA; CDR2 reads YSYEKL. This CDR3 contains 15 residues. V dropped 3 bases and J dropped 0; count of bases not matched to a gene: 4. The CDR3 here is CASSQDRVPSYEQYF. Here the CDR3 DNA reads TGCGCCAGCAGCCAGGACAGGGTCCCCTCCTACGAGCAGTACTTC.

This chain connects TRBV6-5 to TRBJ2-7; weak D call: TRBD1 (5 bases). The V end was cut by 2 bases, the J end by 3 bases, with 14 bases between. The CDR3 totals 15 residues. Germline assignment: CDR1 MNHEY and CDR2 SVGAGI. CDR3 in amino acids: CASSYDGQGDYEQYF. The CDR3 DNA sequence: TGTGCCAGCAGTTACGATGGGCAGGGCGACTACGAGCAGTACTTC.

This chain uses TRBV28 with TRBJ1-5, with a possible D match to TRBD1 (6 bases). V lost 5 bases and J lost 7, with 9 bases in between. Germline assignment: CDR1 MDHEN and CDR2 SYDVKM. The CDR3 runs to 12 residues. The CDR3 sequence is CASSLRGQPQHF. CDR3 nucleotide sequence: TGTGCCAGCAGTCTAAGGGGGCAGCCCCAGCATTTT.

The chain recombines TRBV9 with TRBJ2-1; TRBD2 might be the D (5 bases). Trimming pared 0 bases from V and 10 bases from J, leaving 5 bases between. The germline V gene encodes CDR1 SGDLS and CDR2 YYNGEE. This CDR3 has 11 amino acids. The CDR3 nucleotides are TGTGCCAGCAGCGTAGCGGGAGAGCAGTTCTTC. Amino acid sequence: CASSVAGEQFF.

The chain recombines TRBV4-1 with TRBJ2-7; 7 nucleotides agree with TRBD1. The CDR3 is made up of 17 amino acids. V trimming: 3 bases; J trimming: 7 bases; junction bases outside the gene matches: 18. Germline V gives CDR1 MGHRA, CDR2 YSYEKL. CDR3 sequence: CASSQAPFVAGGVEQYF. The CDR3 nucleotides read TGCGCCAGCAGCCAGGCACCCTTTGTGGCAGGGGGAGTTGAGCAGTACTTC.